The next 32 T cell receptor beta chains were all read from a single sample in a study of T cells in Graves' hyperthyroidism and ophthalmopathy. Authors of the study amplified TCR beta CDR3 regions from RNA transcripts. When the TCR CDR3 underwent first-round RT-PCR, the HTBI primer set was used. Each CDR3 protein is one row after TCRdb ran MiXCR on the multiplex PCR reads. The data hold just under 750,000 distinct CDR3 sequences, with roughly a third observed a single time. The specimen sequenced was blood. These receptors all come from a middle-aged woman with Graves' hyperthyroidism.

This chain joins TRBV5-1 and TRBJ1-1; tentative D call: TRBD1 (6 bases). CDR3 length: 14 amino acids. Between the trimmed V and J ends, which lost 4 bases and 4 bases, there was a span of 14 bases. Germline V gene lookup returns CDR1 SGHRS and CDR2 YFSETQ. For the CDR3, the DNA is TGCGCCAGCAGCGAACAGGGCGGGAGCACTGAAGCTTTCTTT. Encoded protein: CASSEQGGSTEAFF.

A word on this clonotype: Since no conserved phenylalanine or tryptophan closes the CDR3, a read error is the likely cause. This sequence joins TRBV5-1 and TRBJ1-1; TRBD1 aligns across 9 bases. This CDR3 spans 14 amino acids. Germline CDR1 SGHRS, CDR2 YFSETQ. Trimming cost V 4 bases and J 3 bases; bases outside gene matches: 4. The CDR3 DNA reads as TGCGCCAGCAGCCTGACAGGGGGATACACTGAAGCTTTCCTT. Amino acids: CASSLTGGYTEAFL.

The CDR3 reads CASSFRRTYNSPLHF. The CDR3 region has the DNA TGTGCCAGCAGCTTTAGGAGAACCTATAATTCACCCCTCCACTTT. The rearrangement links TRBV7-8 to TRBJ1-6; D is unclear. Germline values: CDR1 SGHVS, CDR2 FQNEAQ. Trimming shortened V by 3 bases and J by 2 bases, and 8 bases separated the two germline ends. The CDR3 sequence is 15 residues long. Full variable domain (remainder filled in from reference TRBV7-8 and TRBJ1-6): GAGVSQSPRYKVAKRGQDVALRCDPISGHVSLFWYQQALGQGPEFLTYFQNEAQLDKSGLPSDRFFAERPEGSVSTLKIQRTQQEDSAVYLCASSFRRTYNSPLHFGNGTRLTVT.

This clonotype was picked up many times. V and J are TRBV20-1 and TRBJ1-1; 7 bases are a match to TRBD1. Germline CDR1 is DFQATT and CDR2 is SNEGSKA (reference sequence). There are 11 residues in the CDR3. Trimming cost V 2 bases and J 11 bases; bases outside gene matches: 5. This chain's CDR3 is CSARPGGGAFF. The CDR3 nucleotides read TGCAGTGCTAGACCAGGGGGGGGGGCTTTCTTT.

This sequence joins TRBV5-4 and TRBJ1-4; TRBD1 might be the D (6 bases). Trimming shortened V by 2 bases and J by 2 bases, and 10 bases separated the two germline ends. CDR3 length: 15 amino acids. The germline CDR1 and CDR2 sequences are SGHNT and YYREEE (reference sequence). The CDR3 loop reads CASSLQGQTNEKLFF. The CDR3, as DNA: TGTGCCAGCAGCTTACAAGGACAGACTAATGAAAAACTGTTTTTT.

This clonotype was detected many times. The chain recombines TRBV2 with TRBJ1-2, with TRBD1 identical over 8 bases. CDR3 length equals 12 residues. The V gene end was trimmed by 7 bases and the J gene end by 8 bases; junction bases not matched to a gene: 6. Germline CDR1 and CDR2: SNHLY and FYNNEI. CDR3 amino acids: CASNPGGWGYTF. Here the CDR3 DNA reads TGTGCCAGCAATCCAGGGGGCTGGGGCTACACCTTC.

In the case of this clonotype: A read error is possible here, since a much larger clone lies one base away. The rearrangement uses TRBV20-1 and TRBJ1-4; possibly TRBD1 for D (5 bases). Germline loops: CDR1 DFQATT, CDR2 SNEGSKA (reference sequence). V lost 0 bases and J 8 bases, leaving 10 bases between the germline ends. This CDR3 comprises 13 residues. CDR3 amino acids: CSARDGADEKLFF. In DNA, the CDR3 is TGCAGTGCTAGAGATGGGGCGGACGAAAAACTGTTTTTT.

The rearrangement uses TRBV29-1 and TRBJ1-1, with 9 bases lining up with TRBD1. This CDR3 has 12 residues. The trim removed 8 bases at V and 3 bases at J, leaving 4 bases unmatched. Germline CDR1 SQVTM, CDR2 ANQGSEA. The DNA of the CDR3 is TGCAGCTGCAGACAGGGGGACACTGAAGCTTTCTTT. Translation: CSCRQGDTEAFF.

To note about this clonotype: A read error may explain this, as a much larger clone is one base away. The rearrangement joins TRBV6-6 to TRBJ2-7; 11 nucleotides match TRBD2. Per germline, CDR1 MNHNY and CDR2 SVGAGI (reference sequence). The V gene end was trimmed by 7 bases and the J gene end by 4 bases; junction bases not matched to a gene: 9. The CDR3 covers 15 residues. The CDR3 coding sequence is TGTGCCAGCAACTCCATGGGACTAGCGGCTTACGAGCAGTACTTC. Translation gives CASNSMGLAAYEQYF.

The table lists this clonotype with a few counts. J is TRBJ2-2 and V is TRBV4-1; D call uncertain. V was cut by 3 bases and J by 5 bases, with 4 bases left in between. The CDR3 spans 12 residues. Germline lookup yields CDR1 MGHRA and CDR2 YSYEKL. The CDR3 loop is CASSQPTGELFF. The CDR3 region has the DNA TGCGCCAGCAGCCAGCCAACCGGGGAGCTGTTTTTT.

This clonotype was counted a single time. The chain carries TRBV7-9 and TRBJ2-5; tentative D call: TRBD2 (5 bases). The tail of the sequence fits TRBJ2-7 better, so the J call may be wrong. Germline assignment: CDR1 SEHNR and CDR2 FQNEAQ (reference sequence). CDR3 length equals 13 residues. CDR3 DNA sequence: TGTGCCAGCAGCTTATCGGAGCGGTACGAGCAGTACTTC. Translated: CASSLSERYEQYF.

This clonotype was observed at least ten times. The chain recombines TRBV7-6 with TRBJ1-1; D gene ambiguous. Germline V gene data show CDR1 as SGHVS and CDR2 as FNYEAQ. The CDR3 extends over 13 amino acids. Between the trimmed V and J ends, which lost 1 base and 7 bases, there was a span of 10 bases. CDR3 loop: CASSLGRGGEAFF. CDR3 bases: TGTGCCAGCAGCTTAGGCAGAGGTGGTGAAGCTTTCTTT.

This chain links TRBV6-1 with TRBJ1-5; 8 bases are a match to TRBD1. With V trimmed by 5 bases and J by 11 bases, 8 bases remained unmatched. The CDR3 runs to 13 residues. Germline-derived CDR1 and CDR2 are MNHNS and SASEGT. The CDR3 sequence: CASSRQGQETQHF. For the CDR3, the DNA is TGTGCCAGCAGTCGACAGGGGCAAGAGACCCAGCATTTT.

In its sample, this clonotype was seen a few times. V is TRBV7-8 and J is TRBJ1-2; D unresolved. This CDR3 is 12 amino acids long. Between the trimmed V and J ends, which lost 3 bases and 7 bases, there was a span of 9 bases. The V gene's germline CDR1 is SGHVS and CDR2 FQNEAQ. CDR3 DNA: TGTGCCAGCAGCTTCCGGGCCGGTGGCTACACCTTC. This gives the protein CASSFRAGGYTF. The full variable domain, completed using reference TRBV7-8 and TRBJ1-2, is GAGVSQSPRYKVAKRGQDVALRCDPISGHVSLFWYQQALGQGPEFLTYFQNEAQLDKSGLPSDRFFAERPEGSVSTLKIQRTQQEDSAVYLCASSFRAGGYTFGSGTRLTVV.

This chain links TRBV7-2 with TRBJ2-5; D is undetermined. In germline, CDR1 is SGHTA, CDR2 FQGNSA. This CDR3 contains 13 residues. V lost 5 bases and J 2 bases, leaving 9 bases between the germline ends. The CDR3 sequence is CASSQHGQETQYF. The DNA of the CDR3 is TGTGCCAGCAGCCAACATGGTCAAGAGACCCAGTACTTC. The full variable domain, its missing parts supplied by reference TRBV7-2 and TRBJ2-5, is GAGVSQSPSNKVTEKGKDVELRCDPISGHTALYWYRQSLGQGLEFLIYFQGNSAPDKSGLPSDRFSAERTGGSVSTLTIQRTQQEDSAVYLCASSQHGQETQYFGPGTRLLVL.

This clonotype was recorded many times. The rearrangement uses TRBV29-1 and TRBJ2-7; tentatively, D is TRBD1 (5 bases). Germline loops: CDR1 SQVTM, CDR2 ANQGSEA. This CDR3 has 14 residues. The V and J ends lost 1 base and 4 bases respectively, with 14 bases between them. For the CDR3, the DNA is TGCAGCGTTGAAGTCCAGGGCAAGGAATACGAGCAGTACTTC. It specifies CSVEVQGKEYEQYF.

Of note for this clonotype: One junction end does not reproduce the germline sequence, and a read error may be involved. This chain links TRBV7-9 with TRBJ2-6; D gene ambiguous. The CDR3 is 14 amino acids. CDR1 and CDR2 (germline): SEHNR, FQNEAQ (reference sequence). The CDR3 nucleotides read TGCGCCAGCAGCGAATTGTGGGGGGCCAACGTCCTGACTTTC. It specifies CASSELWGANVLTF.

This clonotype was detected only a few times. This chain links TRBV7-2 with TRBJ1-1; 9 bases align to TRBD1. Germline values: CDR1 SGHTA, CDR2 FQGNSA. V trimming: 4 bases; J trimming: 4 bases; junction bases outside the gene matches: 10. This CDR3 is built from 16 residues. CDR3 residues: CASSSHRGPSITEAFF. The CDR3 DNA is TGTGCCAGCAGCTCGCACAGGGGGCCCTCTATCACTGAAGCTTTCTTT.

This clonotype was observed a handful of times. The J gene is TRBJ1-5, the V gene TRBV12-3 or TRBV12-4, with D perhaps TRBD1 (6 bases). The CDR3 runs to 15 residues. V shed 1 base and J shed 7 bases, with 14 bases lying between them. This CDR3 is CASSLDWGRSQPQHF. DNA of the CDR3: TGTGCCAGCAGTTTAGATTGGGGGCGGAGCCAGCCCCAGCATTTT.

The rearrangement links TRBV7-2 to TRBJ2-7, with D tentatively TRBD1 or TRBD2 (5 bases each). This CDR3 comprises 13 residues. The germline V gene has CDR1 SGHTA and CDR2 FQGNSA. Deletions cut 1 base from V and 10 bases from J, with 14 bases between. CDR3 DNA sequence: TGTGCCAGCAGCTTAGACGGGACCCCCGATCAGTACTTC. It is translated as CASSLDGTPDQYF.

The chain is built from TRBV5-5 and TRBJ2-7; TRBD1 matches at 12 bases. V shed 5 bases and J 7 bases; nucleotides not matched to a gene: 16. The CDR3 runs 17 residues. Germline-derived CDR1 and CDR2 are SGHKS and YYEKEE (reference sequence). The CDR3 sequence is CASSLASWDRGPREQYF. In nucleotides, the CDR3 is TGTGCCAGCAGTTTAGCGTCGTGGGACAGGGGGCCAAGAGAGCAGTACTTC.

This rearrangement joins TRBV25-1 to TRBJ1-2; 9 positions match TRBD1. The CDR3 has 10 residues. J gave up 14 bases and V 8 bases, and 6 bases lay outside the gene matches. The germline gives CDR1 MGHDK, CDR2 SYGVNS. The CDR3 loop is CASSQGARTF. CDR3 nucleotide sequence: TGTGCCAGCTCACAGGGGGCTAGGACCTTC.

A word on this clonotype: At one end the junction does not follow the germline gene, possibly because of a read error. The chain uses TRBV7-2 and TRBJ2-5; 14 bases map to TRBD2. This CDR3 has 15 amino acids. Looked up from germline, CDR1 is SGHTA and CDR2 is FQGNSA. The CDR3 protein is CAGRPGLAGAETQYF. The CDR3 nucleotides read TGTGCCGGCAGACCGGGACTAGCGGGAGCAGAGACCCAGTACTTC.

This clonotype was observed at least ten times. The chain joins TRBV12-3 or TRBV12-4 to TRBJ1-2, with 10 bases identical to TRBD1. J was trimmed by 7 bases and V by 5 bases; bases with no gene match: 7. The CDR3 is made up of 14 amino acids. In DNA, the CDR3 is TGTGCCAGCAGTACCGCGGGACAGGGGTTTGGCTACACCTTC. This translates into CASSTAGQGFGYTF.

There are many counts of this clonotype. CDR3 nucleotide sequence: TGTGCCAGCAGCGTCTCTGCAGGGGGGAACTATGGCTACACCTTC. This codes for CASSVSAGGNYGYTF. The chain combines TRBV9 with TRBJ1-2; 7 nucleotides align to TRBD1. V was clipped by 2 bases and J by 2 bases; unmatched bases: 6. The germline gives CDR1 SGDLS, CDR2 YYNGEE. The length of the CDR3 is 15 residues.

This clonotype was observed at least ten times. Compared with germline, one end of the junction differs, possibly owing to a read error. This chain joins TRBV25-1 and TRBJ1-2; no clear D gene. The CDR3 contains 13 residues. CDR1 and CDR2 (germline): MGHDK, SYGVNS. DNA of the CDR3: TGTGCCACCAGTTCATATATATATGGTGGCTACACCTTC. Translating gives CATSSYIYGGYTF.

About this clonotype: The CDR3 does not close with the conserved phenylalanine or tryptophan, likely indicating a read error. This chain connects TRBV12-3 or TRBV12-4 to TRBJ1-2; a weak D match, TRBD1 (5 bases). The CDR3 is made up of 15 amino acids. V gave up 0 bases and J gave up 3 bases, with 11 bases separating them. CDR3 protein: CASSLALGVYYGYTL. CDR3 nucleotide sequence: TGTGCCAGCAGTTTAGCGCTGGGGGTGTACTATGGCTACACCCTC.

This clonotype was found many times. The chain employs TRBV7-2 and TRBJ2-5; 9 positions agree with TRBD1. There are 16 residues in the CDR3. CDR1 and CDR2 from the germline V gene are SGHTA and FQGNSA. V lost 4 bases, J lost 2 bases, and 8 bases stayed unmatched. CDR3 DNA: TGTGCCAGCAGCTACGGACAGGGGAGAAGACAAGAGACCCAGTACTTC. Protein sequence: CASSYGQGRRQETQYF.

The chain has TRBV7-2 and TRBJ1-1; tentative D call: TRBD1 (6 bases). This CDR3 is 17 amino acids long. From germline, CDR1 is SGHTA and CDR2 FQGNSA. Deletions cut 5 bases from V and 0 bases from J, with 19 bases between. DNA of the CDR3: TGTGCCAGCAGCCAGACAGGCCTCTTGTTCCTGAACACTGAAGCTTTCTTT. Its protein product is CASSQTGLLFLNTEAFF. Combining the CDR3 with reference TRBV7-2 and TRBJ1-1 gives the whole variable domain GAGVSQSPSNKVTEKGKDVELRCDPISGHTALYWYRQSLGQGLEFLIYFQGNSAPDKSGLPSDRFSAERTGGSVSTLTIQRTQQEDSAVYLCASSQTGLLFLNTEAFFGQGTRLTVV.

This chain links TRBV7-9 with TRBJ1-4, with D unresolved. The CDR3 contains 12 residues. Germline V gene sequence: CDR1 SEHNR, CDR2 FQNEAQ (reference sequence). V was pared by 6 bases and J by 9 bases, with 11 bases between. This CDR3 is CASRDRLQKLFF. CDR3 in DNA: TGTGCCAGCAGGGATAGACTACAAAAACTGTTTTTT.

This clonotype came up a few times. This chain uses TRBV7-2 with TRBJ2-7; D not resolved. The J call is in doubt because the DNA end fits TRBJ2-5 better. The V gene's germline CDR1 is SGHTA and CDR2 FQGNSA. This CDR3 comprises 13 residues. The CDR3 reads CASSLFVGETQYF. The CDR3 DNA follows: TGTGCCAGCAGTTTATTCGTTGGGGAGACCCAGTACTTC.

Regarding this clonotype: Given a much more abundant clone one base away, this may be a read error. As the CDR3 is not closed by the conserved phenylalanine or tryptophan, this likely results from a read error. This chain joins TRBV11-2 and TRBJ1-1, with 7 positions matching TRBD1. Per the germline V gene, CDR1 is SGHAT and CDR2 is FQNNGV. This CDR3 contains 13 residues. Trimming removed 5 bases from V and 6 bases from J; junction bases left unmatched: 6. The CDR3 DNA reads as TGTGCCAGCAGCCGACAGGGTAGGTCTGAAGCTTTCCTT. It yields the protein CASSRQGRSEAFL.